Detailed here is one T cell receptor (beta chain). Repertoires were generated with immunoSEQ multiplex PCR, while TCRdb's copy carries only in-frame clones and drops some. The sample has under 350,000 clones, about 89% seen once. These data originate in a study of blood T cell repertoires in COVID-19. This receptor was taken from a man aged 35 to 55 with acute or convalescent COVID-19. Sequenced: peripheral blood.

This CDR3 reads CASSDRAIHNEQFF. In nucleotides, the CDR3 is TGTGCCAGCAGTGACAGGGCAATACACAATGAGCAGTTCTTC. The rearrangement uses TRBV6-1 and TRBJ2-1; a possible D gene is TRBD1 (5 bases). Trimming took 3 bases from V and 5 from J, leaving 11 bases between them. CDR3 length: 14 residues. From germline, CDR1 is MNHNS and CDR2 SASEGT.